This T cell receptor beta chain was documented in a study of blood T cell repertoires in COVID-19. The assay was immunoSEQ multiplex PCR, and TCRdb's table has in-frame clones only and misses some. The sample includes roughly 190,000 clones, roughly 82% of them seen just once. In germline, CDR1 is SGHRS, CDR2 YFSETQ. The CDR3 loop spans 13 amino acids. V lost 2 bases and J 7 bases, leaving 10 bases between the germline ends. The TCR sequence derives from a woman aged 55-70 years with COVID-19, enrolled during active disease. The rearrangement uses TRBV5-1 and TRBJ1-5; maybe TRBD1 (6 bases). What was sequenced was peripheral blood. As DNA, the CDR3 is TGCGCCAGCAGCTTCTCAGGGGAACAGCCCCAGCATTTT. It specifies CASSFSGEQPQHF.